What follows are 24 T cell receptor beta chains derived from one specimen sequenced in a study of cytomegalovirus exposure and HLA in healthy donors. Use of 60 Vbeta and 13 Jbeta primers characterized the PCR. The data were produced by immunoSEQ multiplex PCR, yet TCRdb's version contains in-frame clones alone and is incomplete. The table has approximately 79,000 clones, around three quarters seen once. Sequenced material: PBMCs. The receptors come from a woman aged 40 to 49 in good health and CMV-seropositive.

The CDR3 DNA reads TGTGCCAGCAGCACTACCTGGACTAGCGGGGATGTAAATGAGCAGTTCTTC. This gives the protein CASSTTWTSGDVNEQFF. The chain is built from TRBV7-8 and TRBJ2-1, with 12 bases lining up with TRBD2. The germline V gene has CDR1 SGHVS and CDR2 FQNEAQ. The CDR3 extends over 17 amino acids. V dropped 5 bases and J dropped 7; count of bases not matched to a gene: 12.

V is TRBV10-3 and J is TRBJ2-3, with TRBD2 matching over 8 bases. There are 14 residues in the CDR3. Germline V gives CDR1 ENHRY, CDR2 SYGVKD. V lost 7 bases and J lost 1; bases outside the gene matches: 4. The CDR3 nucleotides are TGTGCCATCATGGCGACTAGCGGCACAGATACGCAGTATTTT. It encodes CAIMATSGTDTQYF.

The CDR3 DNA sequence: TGTGCCTGGAGCACGCGAACACCCGGGACAGGTCATTACGAGCAGTACTTC. Translating it yields CAWSTRTPGTGHYEQYF. The chain joins TRBV30 to TRBJ2-5; 8 bases line up with TRBD1. The end of the DNA fits TRBJ2-7 better, so the J call may be wrong. CDR3 size: 17 residues. Germline V gene sequence: CDR1 GTSNPN, CDR2 SVGIG (reference sequence).

This clone was found a few times. CDR3 sequence reads: CASSTQTDTQYF. CDR3 in DNA: TGCGCCAGCAGCACTCAAACCGATACGCAGTATTTT. The gene calls are TRBV5-1 and TRBJ2-3; D uncertain. In germline, CDR1 is SGHRS, CDR2 YFSETQ. This CDR3 contains 12 residues. V was trimmed by 4 bases and J by 6 bases, leaving 9 bases between them.

The V call is TRBV6-1, the J call TRBJ1-5, with unresolved D. Germline V gives CDR1 MNHNS, CDR2 SASEGT. The V end lost 5 bases, the J end lost 4 bases, and 9 bases lay between the germline ends. There are 13 residues in the CDR3. The CDR3 nucleotides read TGTGCCAGCAGTTATGCGGAGAATCAGCCCCAGCATTTT. The encoded protein is CASSYAENQPQHF.

This clone was seen only once. The chain joins TRBV7-8 to TRBJ2-1, with 15 bases lining up with TRBD2. Germline lookup yields CDR1 SGHVS and CDR2 FQNEAQ. The CDR3 is 18 residues long. J was trimmed by 5 bases and V by 1 base; bases with no gene match: 6. The CDR3 reads CASSLVAGLAGGNNEQFF. DNA for the CDR3: TGTGCCAGCAGCTTAGTTGCAGGACTAGCGGGAGGGAACAATGAGCAGTTCTTC.

This clone was recorded a few times. The same CDR3 also results from other DNA sequences found in this sample. The V gene is TRBV5-1, the J gene TRBJ1-2; 7 nucleotides line up with TRBD1. From germline, CDR1 is SGHRS and CDR2 YFSETQ. The junction had 4 bases not matched to a gene; V was cut back by 3 bases and J by 2 bases. The CDR3 length is 14 residues. The CDR3 sequence: CASSSKQGNYGYTF. CDR3 nucleotides: TGCGCCAGCAGCTCAAAACAGGGGAACTATGGCTACACCTTC.

The V and J genes are TRBV30 and TRBJ2-7; 7 bases fit TRBD1. The germline V gene has CDR1 GTSNPN and CDR2 SVGIG (reference sequence). This CDR3 region has 15 residues. Germline trimming cut 0 bases from V and 3 bases from J; bases unmatched to any gene: 8. CDR3 sequence: CAWSVQGIVHYEQYF. The CDR3 nucleotides read TGTGCCTGGAGTGTACAGGGGATCGTGCACTACGAGCAGTACTTC. Full variable domain (outside the CDR3, taken from reference TRBV30 and TRBJ2-7): SQTIHQWPATLVQPVGSPLSLECTVEGTSNPNLYWYRQAAGRGLQLLFYSVGIGQISSEVPQNLSASRPQDRQFILSSKKLLLSDSGFYLCAWSVQGIVHYEQYFGPGTRLTVT.

This rearrangement joins TRBV30 to TRBJ1-1; 9 nucleotides match TRBD1. V lost 5 bases, J lost 1 base, and 5 bases stayed unmatched. The germline V gene has CDR1 GTSNPN and CDR2 SVGIG (reference sequence). The CDR3 runs 14 residues. CDR3 loop: CAWDRGGQNTEAFF. The CDR3 nucleotides read TGTGCCTGGGACAGGGGGGGACAGAACACTGAAGCTTTCTTT.

This chain joins TRBV5-4 and TRBJ1-1; D call uncertain. CDR1 SGHNT and CDR2 YYREEE come from the germline V gene (reference sequence). The CDR3 spans 14 residues. Trimming cost V 0 bases and J 2 bases, with 8 bases left between them. This chain's CDR3 is CASSLAGKNTEAFF. CDR3 sequence (DNA): TGTGCCAGCAGCTTGGCCGGGAAAAACACTGAAGCTTTCTTT.

This sequence joins TRBV5-1 and TRBJ2-3; 10 positions agree with TRBD2. The CDR3 contains 15 residues. V trimming: 4 bases; J trimming: 2 bases; junction bases outside the gene matches: 4. CDR1 and CDR2 from the germline V gene are SGHRS and YFSETQ. DNA of the CDR3: TGCGCCAGCAGCCTTCTAGCGGGGGACACAGATACGCAGTATTTT. It is translated as CASSLLAGDTDTQYF.

In this sample, this clone turned up a few times. The chain recombines TRBV7-6 with TRBJ1-4; 7 nucleotides align to TRBD1. V trimming: 5 bases; J trimming: 4 bases; junction bases outside the gene matches: 4. Germline CDR1 is SGHVS and CDR2 is FNYEAQ. This CDR3 comprises 14 residues. The CDR3 region has the DNA TGTGCCAGCAGCCCTGGGACAGTTAATGAAAAACTGTTTTTT. As protein: CASSPGTVNEKLFF.

The gene calls are TRBV9 and TRBJ1-6, with 8 bases fitting TRBD1. V trimming: 4 bases; J trimming: 8 bases; junction bases outside the gene matches: 8. The CDR3 has 15 amino acids. Germline V gene data show CDR1 as SGDLS and CDR2 as YYNGEE. DNA of the CDR3: TGTGCCAGCAGCTCCTGGACAGGGAACGATTCACCCCTCCACTTT. Its protein product is CASSSWTGNDSPLHF.

The chain has TRBV5-1 and TRBJ1-1, with 7 nucleotides matching TRBD1. Per the germline V gene, CDR1 is SGHRS and CDR2 is YFSETQ. V trimming: 0 bases; J trimming: 14 bases; junction bases outside the gene matches: 13. The CDR3 loop spans 14 amino acids. The CDR3, as DNA: TGCGCCAGCAGCTTGGAGGCAGGGGACAGAGGTGGGTTCTTT. Translated, it gives CASSLEAGDRGGFF. Together with reference TRBV5-1 and TRBJ1-1, the CDR3 gives the full variable domain: KAGVTQTPRYLIKTRGQQVTLSCSPISGHRSVSWYQQTPGQGLQFLFEYFSETQRNKGNFPGRFSGRQFSNSRSEMNVSTLELGDSALYLCASSLEAGDRGGFFGQGTRLTVV.

The CDR3 here is CASHWRNTEAFF. For the CDR3, the DNA is TGTGCCAGTCACTGGAGGAACACTGAAGCTTTCTTT. V and J are TRBV6-1 and TRBJ1-1; D remains unclear. The CDR3 extends over 12 amino acids. Trimming shortened V by 9 bases and J by 1 base, and 9 bases separated the two germline ends. Germline-derived CDR1 and CDR2 are MNHNS and SASEGT.

CDR3: CASSPGEGTEAFF. The CDR3 coding sequence is TGCGCCAGCAGCCCAGGGGAGGGGACTGAAGCTTTCTTT. The chain links TRBV5-1 to TRBJ1-1, with D possibly being TRBD1 (6 bases). Trimming pared 4 bases from V and 5 bases from J, leaving 12 bases between. CDR3 length: 13 residues. Per the germline V gene, CDR1 is SGHRS and CDR2 is YFSETQ.

The chain recombines TRBV27 with TRBJ2-2, with D unclear. Germline CDR1 reads MNHEY; CDR2 reads SMNVEV (reference sequence). The CDR3 spans 15 residues. V lost 1 base and J 6 bases, leaving 12 bases between the germline ends. DNA of the CDR3: TGTGCCAGCAGTTTATTTGAGCGTTTTGCCGGGGAGCTGTTTTTT. This encodes CASSLFERFAGELFF.

This clone was counted between two and nine times. V gene TRBV19 combines with J gene TRBJ2-7; a weak D match, TRBD1 (5 bases). CDR1 and CDR2 from the germline V gene are LNHDA and SQIVND (reference sequence). V was shortened by 6 bases and J by 2 bases, with 20 bases between the two germline ends. The CDR3 runs 16 residues. The CDR3 region is CASSNRAGPNAYEQYF. CDR3 DNA sequence: TGTGCCAGTAGCAATCGGGCAGGGCCGAACGCCTACGAGCAGTACTTC.

In its sample, this clone was seen a few times. This sequence joins TRBV10-2 and TRBJ2-7; 8 bases are shared with TRBD2. Germline lookup yields CDR1 WSHSY and CDR2 SAAADI. V was clipped by 3 bases and J by 3 bases; unmatched bases: 4. CDR3 length equals 14 residues. This CDR3 reads CASSEGGTSYEQYF. The CDR3 nucleotides read TGCGCCAGCAGTGAAGGGGGGACTAGCTACGAGCAGTACTTC.

The chain couples TRBV5-4 to TRBJ2-5, with D possibly matching TRBD2 (5 bases). Germline V gene sequence: CDR1 SGHNT, CDR2 YYREEE (reference sequence). This CDR3 has 12 amino acids. V lost 0 bases and J 7 bases, leaving 7 bases between the germline ends. CDR3 residues: CASSLAGGTQYF. The CDR3 nucleotides are TGTGCCAGCAGCTTGGCCGGAGGGACCCAGTACTTC. Full variable domain (outside the CDR3, taken from reference TRBV5-4 and TRBJ2-5): ETGVTQSPTHLIKTRGQQVTLRCSSQSGHNTVSWYQQALGQGPQFIFQYYREEENGRGNFPPRFSGLQFPNYSSELNVNALELDDSALYLCASSLAGGTQYFGPGTRLLVL.

The CDR3: CASSTSGGFGELFF. CDR3 nucleotides: TGTGCCAGCAGCACTAGCGGGGGTTTCGGGGAGCTGTTTTTT. The rearrangement joins TRBV7-7 to TRBJ2-2, with TRBD2 matching over 11 bases. This CDR3 has 14 residues. Trimming removed 5 bases from V and 7 bases from J; junction bases left unmatched: 3. Germline assignment: CDR1 SSHAT and CDR2 FNYEAQ (reference sequence).

CDR3 amino acids: CANRQGFTDTQYF. The CDR3 DNA is TGTGCCAACCGACAGGGATTCACAGATACGCAGTATTTT. The rearrangement uses TRBV27 and TRBJ2-3, with 7 bases matching TRBD1. J was trimmed by 2 bases and V by 10 bases; bases with no gene match: 6. The germline V gene has CDR1 MNHEY and CDR2 SMNVEV (reference sequence). The CDR3 is 13 residues long.

CDR3 sequence: CASSLAGFQETQYF. DNA of the CDR3: TGTGCCAGCAGCTTGGCGGGATTTCAAGAGACCCAGTACTTC. This chain uses TRBV5-4 with TRBJ2-5; D possibly corresponds to TRBD2 (5 bases). From germline, CDR1 is SGHNT and CDR2 YYREEE (reference sequence). CDR3 size: 14 residues. Trimming took off 0 bases at V and 2 bases at J, with 8 bases between the two ends.

This sequence joins TRBV19 and TRBJ2-7; 11 nucleotides align to TRBD1. This CDR3 has 14 amino acids. Germline V gives CDR1 LNHDA, CDR2 SQIVND (reference sequence). Trimming at V came to 4 bases and at J to 6 bases, leaving 5 bases not matched to a gene. CDR3 region: CASSSSGTGGEQYF. In DNA, the CDR3 is TGTGCCAGTAGTAGTTCTGGGACAGGGGGCGAGCAGTACTTC.